The 27 T cell receptor beta chains in this list originate from one sample, sequenced in a study of T-cell memory formation after mild COVID-19. TCRdb reanalysed the 5' RACE reads using MiXCR and keeps one entry per CDR3 protein. The repertoire holds over 150,000 distinct CDR3 sequences, with approximately 13% as singletons. The sample comprised PBMCs or a T cell subset sorted from them (not recorded which). Receptors were obtained from a man aged 18 to 30 who had mild COVID-19 (a few samples of this study predate the infection). Cell type and time point are not known.

This clonotype has only a few counts. The V and J genes are TRBV4-3 and TRBJ1-1, with a tentative D call TRBD1 (6 bases). Germline CDR1 LGHNA, CDR2 YSLEER. V gave up 4 bases and J gave up 8 bases, with 14 bases separating them. The length of the CDR3 is 13 residues. CDR3 nucleotide sequence: TGCGCCAGCAGCCGTACGGCGGACAGCGAAGCTTTCTTT. It codes for CASSRTADSEAFF.

This clonotype was seen a handful of times. The chain combines TRBV7-2 with TRBJ1-2, with no clear D. The V gene lost 2 bases and the J gene lost 8 bases, with 12 bases spanning the gap. Germline V gene data show CDR1 as SGHTA and CDR2 as FQGNSA. This CDR3 has 13 residues. In DNA form, the CDR3 reads TGTGCCAGCAGCTTAAATCTTATGCAAGGCTACACCTTC. It yields the protein CASSLNLMQGYTF.

This clonotype was observed a handful of times. The J gene is TRBJ2-1, the V gene TRBV5-1; D ambiguous. There are 11 residues in the CDR3. From germline, CDR1 is SGHRS and CDR2 YFSETQ. Trimming removed 7 bases from V and 9 bases from J, with 11 bases in between. The CDR3 reads CASALPGEQFF. As DNA, the CDR3 is TGCGCCAGCGCCCTGCCCGGTGAGCAGTTCTTC.

This clonotype has only one observation. This chain uses TRBV7-8 with TRBJ2-7; 9 bases match TRBD2. V gave up 1 base and J gave up 2 bases; unmatched junction bases: 6. The CDR3 length is 16 residues. Germline CDR1 and CDR2: SGHVS and FQNEAQ. The DNA for the CDR3 is TGTGCCAGCAGCTTAGAATCAAGCGGGGGGACCTACGAGCAGTACTTC. It yields the protein CASSLESSGGTYEQYF.

The table lists this clonotype with a few counts. J is TRBJ2-1 and V is TRBV5-6, with a tentative D call TRBD1 (5 bases). V lost 2 bases and J lost 7, with 19 bases in between. This CDR3 has 16 amino acids. Germline loops: CDR1 SGHDT, CDR2 YYEEEE. In nucleotides, the CDR3 is TGTGCCAGCAGCTTCCTCTTACGGACACTTCGGAATGAGCAGTTCTTC. It specifies CASSFLLRTLRNEQFF.

The genes are TRBV6-2 or TRBV6-3 and TRBJ2-2; a weak D match, TRBD2 (5 bases). Trimming removed 2 bases from V and 1 base from J, with 11 bases in between. The germline CDR1 and CDR2 sequences are MNHEY and SVGEGT. This CDR3 comprises 16 residues. The CDR3 DNA reads TGTGCCAGCAGTTACCCCGGACTGGGGAACACCGGGGAGCTGTTTTTT. Encoded protein: CASSYPGLGNTGELFF.

This clonotype was observed a handful of times. The gene calls are TRBV7-9 and TRBJ1-1, with D hard to call. The CDR3 runs to 12 residues. Germline loops: CDR1 SEHNR, CDR2 FQNEAQ (reference sequence). Trimming pared 1 base from V and 8 bases from J, leaving 8 bases between. CDR3 region: CASSLGSLEAFF. The CDR3 nucleotides read TGTGCCAGCAGCTTAGGCTCCTTAGAAGCTTTCTTT. The complete variable domain, with remaining parts taken from reference TRBV7-9 and TRBJ1-1, reads DTGVSQNPRHKITKRGQNVTFRCDPISEHNRLYWYRQTLGQGPEFLTYFQNEAQLEKSRLLSDRFSAERPKGSFSTLEIQRTEQGDSAMYLCASSLGSLEAFFGQGTRLTVV.

This clonotype was recorded a few times. The chain carries TRBV7-9 and TRBJ2-7; weak D call: TRBD1 (6 bases). Germline CDR1 reads SEHNR; CDR2 reads FQNEAQ (reference sequence). This CDR3 has 14 amino acids. V gave up 6 bases and J gave up 2 bases, with 14 bases separating them. The CDR3 reads CASSHRTGTYEQYF. CDR3 nucleotides: TGTGCCAGCAGTCATAGAACAGGGACCTACGAGCAGTACTTC.

J is TRBJ2-5 and V is TRBV20-1, with TRBD2 matching over 7 bases. The CDR3 totals 13 residues. V trimming: 5 bases; J trimming: 5 bases; junction bases outside the gene matches: 8. The germline CDR1 and CDR2 sequences are DFQATT and SNEGSKA (reference sequence). The CDR3 nucleotides are TGCAGTGCTTCACAACTAGCGCGGGAGACCCAGTACTTC. It encodes CSASQLARETQYF.

The CDR3 spells CASSLAAVNEQFF. CDR3 bases: TGTGCCAGCAGCTTAGCGGCCGTCAATGAGCAGTTCTTC. The chain combines TRBV7-2 with TRBJ2-1; no clear D. V was trimmed by 0 bases and J by 6 bases, leaving 6 bases between them. Germline V CDR1 and CDR2: SGHTA, FQGNSA. The CDR3 sequence is 13 residues long.

DNA for the CDR3: TGCAGTGCTAGAGATCTGCGCCAGGTGGTTATGGAGACCCAGTACTTC. It yields the protein CSARDLRQVVMETQYF. This chain uses TRBV20-1 with TRBJ2-5; D not resolved. In germline, CDR1 is DFQATT, CDR2 SNEGSKA (reference sequence). V lost 0 bases to trimming and J lost 5 bases, with 19 bases between them. CDR3 length equals 16 residues.

This clonotype appeared a few times. CDR3 region: CASRTGSGNPGANVLTF. Here the CDR3 DNA reads TGTGCCAGCAGGACAGGGTCAGGTAACCCTGGGGCCAACGTCCTGACTTTC. The rearrangement uses TRBV27 and TRBJ2-6; 7 bases are a match to TRBD1. The V and J ends lost 6 bases and 2 bases, in that order; junction bases with no gene match: 10. This CDR3 region has 17 residues. Per germline, CDR1 MNHEY and CDR2 SMNVEV (reference sequence). The variable domain in full, completed from reference TRBV27 and TRBJ2-6, reads EAQVTQNPRYLITVTGKKLTVTCSQNMNHEYMSWYRQDPGLGLRQIYYSMNVEVTDKGDVPEGYKVSRKEKRNFPLILESPSPNQTSLYFCASRTGSGNPGANVLTFGAGSRLTVL.

The V and J genes are TRBV29-1 and TRBJ2-1; 7 bases match TRBD1. Germline loops: CDR1 SQVTM, CDR2 ANQGSEA. This CDR3 has 13 residues. V gave up 4 bases and J gave up 9 bases; unmatched junction bases: 9. CDR3 DNA: TGCAGCGTTGGGGTGACAGGGACGCGTGAGCAGTTCTTC. It codes for CSVGVTGTREQFF.

This clonotype was observed at least ten times. This chain uses TRBV3-1 with TRBJ1-6, with D hard to call. The CDR3 runs 14 residues. V was cut by 3 bases and J by 3 bases, with 6 bases left in between. Germline loops: CDR1 LGHDT, CDR2 YNNKEL (reference sequence). For the CDR3, the DNA is TGTGCCAGCAGCCATGCGGGCTATAATTCACCCCTCCACTTT. Protein: CASSHAGYNSPLHF.

The J gene is TRBJ1-5, the V gene TRBV5-8; D remains ambiguous. V was clipped by 5 bases and J by 4 bases, with 7 bases between them. CDR3 length: 12 residues. Germline values: CDR1 SGHTS, CDR2 YDEGEE. CDR3 sequence: CASSTLNQPQHF. In nucleotides, the CDR3 is TGTGCCAGCAGTACCCTAAATCAGCCCCAGCATTTT.

This clonotype appeared many times. The rearrangement joins TRBV12-3 or TRBV12-4 to TRBJ1-4; D might be TRBD1 (6 bases). V was trimmed by 6 bases and J by 8 bases, leaving 19 bases between them. The CDR3 loop spans 15 amino acids. The CDR3 loop reads CASRAAGQGWEKLFF. The CDR3, as DNA: TGTGCCAGCAGAGCCGCGGGGCAGGGGTGGGAAAAACTGTTTTTT.

A few counts support this clonotype. The rearrangement joins TRBV7-2 to TRBJ2-5; 9 bases are shared with TRBD1. V dropped 7 bases and J dropped 0; count of bases not matched to a gene: 3. The CDR3 totals 14 residues. Germline CDR1 SGHTA, CDR2 FQGNSA. The CDR3 coding sequence is TGTGCCAGCACCCGGGACAGGGACCAAGAGACCCAGTACTTC. This codes for CASTRDRDQETQYF. The complete variable domain, with remaining parts taken from reference TRBV7-2 and TRBJ2-5, reads GAGVSQSPSNKVTEKGKDVELRCDPISGHTALYWYRQSLGQGLEFLIYFQGNSAPDKSGLPSDRFSAERTGGSVSTLTIQRTQQEDSAVYLCASTRDRDQETQYFGPGTRLLVL.

This clonotype was seen many times. The CDR3, as DNA: TGTGCCAGCAGCTCCAGAGAGGGGGACACCGGGGAGCTGTTTTTT. Translated: CASSSREGDTGELFF. J is TRBJ2-2 and V is TRBV11-3, with D perhaps matching TRBD1 (6 bases). Trimming took 4 bases from V and 3 from J, leaving 12 bases between them. The CDR3 sequence is 15 residues long. From germline, CDR1 is SGHNT and CDR2 YENEEA.

This clonotype was seen a handful of times. V is TRBV20-1 and J is TRBJ2-5, with 11 bases aligning to TRBD2. Per germline, CDR1 DFQATT and CDR2 SNEGSKA (reference sequence). This CDR3 has 16 residues. After removal of 3 bases from V and 1 base from J, the junction contained 7 bases not matched to a gene. CDR3 protein: CSARRLAGGPQETQYF. The CDR3 DNA follows: TGCAGTGCTAGGAGGCTAGCGGGGGGCCCCCAAGAGACCCAGTACTTC.

This clonotype was picked up one time. The V gene is TRBV7-9, the J gene TRBJ1-1; tentative D call: TRBD1 (5 bases). This CDR3 is built from 17 residues. Germline CDR1 reads SEHNR; CDR2 reads FQNEAQ (reference sequence). Trimming cost V 4 bases and J 0 bases, with 18 bases left between them. The DNA of the CDR3 is TGTGCCAGCAGCTCCCAGGGCAGGTCGCCAATGAACACTGAAGCTTTCTTT. Translating it yields CASSSQGRSPMNTEAFF.

The V and J genes are TRBV2 and TRBJ2-7, with D uncertain. CDR1 and CDR2 from the germline V gene are SNHLY and FYNNEI. The CDR3 spans 10 residues. V shed 8 bases and J shed 3 bases, with 5 bases lying between them. In nucleotides, the CDR3 is TGTGCCAGCGGGGACTACGAGCAGTACTTC. Amino acids: CASGDYEQYF. The entire variable domain, with the rest obtained from reference TRBV2 and TRBJ2-7, is as follows: EPEVTQTPSHQVTQMGQEVILRCVPISNHLYFYWYRQILGQKVEFLVSFYNNEISEKSEIFDDQFSVERPDGSNFTLKIRSTKLEDSAMYFCASGDYEQYFGPGTRLTVT.

V is TRBV11-2 and J is TRBJ2-1; 9 nucleotides agree with TRBD1. The CDR3 totals 13 residues. Trimming cost V 2 bases and J 9 bases; bases outside gene matches: 2. The germline V gene encodes CDR1 SGHAT and CDR2 FQNNGV. The CDR3 spells CASSLRDRAEQFF. The CDR3 DNA reads as TGTGCCAGCAGCTTACGGGACAGGGCTGAGCAGTTCTTC.

A few counts support this clonotype. The V and J genes are TRBV5-1 and TRBJ2-3; D ambiguous. V was pared by 4 bases and J by 0 bases, with 12 bases between. CDR3 length equals 15 residues. The germline CDR1 and CDR2 sequences are SGHRS and YFSETQ. CDR3 protein: CASSTRTASTDTQYF. The DNA of the CDR3 is TGCGCCAGCAGCACGCGGACGGCTAGCACAGATACGCAGTATTTT. Full variable domain (rest looked up from reference TRBV5-1 and TRBJ2-3): KAGVTQTPRYLIKTRGQQVTLSCSPISGHRSVSWYQQTPGQGLQFLFEYFSETQRNKGNFPGRFSGRQFSNSRSEMNVSTLELGDSALYLCASSTRTASTDTQYFGPGTRLTVL.

The V and J genes are TRBV27 and TRBJ2-7, with D maybe TRBD1 (7 bases). Trimming took 2 bases from V and 7 from J, leaving 21 bases between them. The CDR3 sequence is 16 residues long. The germline V gene encodes CDR1 MNHEY and CDR2 SMNVEV (reference sequence). CDR3 sequence: CASSLIARSRGVEQYF. The CDR3 bases are TGTGCCAGCAGTTTAATTGCGCGGTCCAGGGGGGTTGAGCAGTACTTC.

This clonotype has more than one count but fewer than ten. The chain uses TRBV5-1 and TRBJ2-7, with D perhaps matching TRBD1 or TRBD2 (5 bases each). The CDR3 loop spans 14 amino acids. The V and J ends lost 4 bases and 2 bases respectively, with 13 bases between them. Germline V gene lookup returns CDR1 SGHRS and CDR2 YFSETQ. The CDR3 region has the DNA TGCGCCAGCAGCGACCCGGGACGGCCCTACGAGCAGTACTTC. It specifies CASSDPGRPYEQYF.

The rearrangement links TRBV6-2 or TRBV6-3 to TRBJ1-1, with D tentatively TRBD1 (6 bases). The CDR3 is 14 amino acids. CDR1 and CDR2 from the germline V gene are MNHEY and SVGEGT. Deletions cut 5 bases from V and 4 bases from J, with 14 bases between. The CDR3 DNA is TGTGCCAGCAGTCGCGACGGACAGATCACTGAAGCTTTCTTT. Its translation is CASSRDGQITEAFF.

In this sample, this clonotype turned up a few times. The V and J genes are TRBV20-1 and TRBJ1-2, with D perhaps TRBD1 (6 bases). The CDR3 is made up of 14 amino acids. The V and J ends lost 5 bases and 4 bases respectively, with 17 bases between them. Germline CDR1 DFQATT, CDR2 SNEGSKA (reference sequence). The CDR3 is CSAGDTTGSYGYTF. The CDR3 coding sequence is TGCAGTGCTGGGGATACCACAGGGTCCTATGGCTACACCTTC.